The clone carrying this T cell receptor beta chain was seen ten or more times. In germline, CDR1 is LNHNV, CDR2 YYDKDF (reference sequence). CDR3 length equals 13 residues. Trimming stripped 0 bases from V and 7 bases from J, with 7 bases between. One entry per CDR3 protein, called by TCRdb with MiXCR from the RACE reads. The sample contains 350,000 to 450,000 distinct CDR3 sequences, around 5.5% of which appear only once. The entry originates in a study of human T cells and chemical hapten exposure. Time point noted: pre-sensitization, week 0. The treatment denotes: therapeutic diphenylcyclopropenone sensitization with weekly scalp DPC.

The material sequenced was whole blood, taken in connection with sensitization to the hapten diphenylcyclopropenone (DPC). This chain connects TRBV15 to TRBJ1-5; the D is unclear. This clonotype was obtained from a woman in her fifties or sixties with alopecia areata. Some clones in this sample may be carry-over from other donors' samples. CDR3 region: CATSRDRLQPQHF. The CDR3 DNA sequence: TGTGCCACCAGCAGAGATAGATTACAGCCCCAGCATTTT.